This T cell receptor (beta chain) was profiled in a study of blood T cells in healthy people across ages. A few counts support this clonotype. Its antigen is as yet unknown. Study-level points and caveats: A strong correlation was seen between TCR beta diversity and naive T cell percentage.

Sample-barcoded 5' priming and a J-beta primer mix drove a second PCR of about 6 to 12 cycles. The template-switch adaptor, which had 12 random nucleotides, put a tag on each cDNA molecule. MiXCR, run by TCRdb on the 5' RACE reads, gives a single entry per CDR3 protein. The sample gives about 500,000 distinct CDR3 sequences, 24% of which show up once; just under 9% is in the top ten. Deletions cut 8 bases from V and 2 bases from J, with 9 bases between. Germline CDR1 ENHRY, CDR2 SYGVKD. This CDR3 is built from 12 residues. Every sample gave at least 5.5 micrograms of total RNA when it was extracted. Separately, the same data were catalogued under a study of T cells of mothers and their children.

Sequencing used blood. This TCR derives from a boy aged 10-17 years in good health. This chain joins TRBV10-3 and TRBJ1-1, with unresolved D. CDR3 bases: TGTGCCATCTCAGGCGGAAACACTGAAGCTTTCTTT. Its protein is CAISGGNTEAFF.